The 21 T cell receptor beta chains given below trace back to one sample, sequenced in a study of blood T cell repertoires in COVID-19. Assay used: immunoSEQ multiplex PCR; TCRdb lists only in-frame clones, some missing. Of some 250,000 clones listed, 83% are singletons. Sequenced input: peripheral blood. The receptors stem from a man aged 40-49 years with active or convalescent COVID-19.

This chain connects TRBV6-1 to TRBJ2-5; D uncertain. There are 16 residues in the CDR3. Per germline, CDR1 MNHNS and CDR2 SASEGT. V was cut by 2 bases and J by 4 bases, with 17 bases left in between. CDR3 loop: CASSELNSRSLETQYF. The CDR3 bases are TGTGCCAGCAGTGAACTTAACAGCAGATCGTTAGAGACCCAGTACTTC.

V gene TRBV19 combines with J gene TRBJ1-3, with D uncertain. The V gene lost 3 bases and the J gene lost 0 bases, with 15 bases spanning the gap. The germline V gene has CDR1 LNHDA and CDR2 SQIVND (reference sequence). There are 17 residues in the CDR3. CDR3: CASSIPVSAVSGNTIYF. The CDR3 coding sequence is TGTGCCAGTAGTATCCCGGTTTCTGCCGTCTCTGGAAACACCATATATTTT.

The chain has TRBV5-1 and TRBJ2-7; 9 bases agree with TRBD1. V shed 4 bases and J 1 base; nucleotides not matched to a gene: 6. Germline V gives CDR1 SGHRS, CDR2 YFSETQ. This CDR3 region has 15 residues. The CDR3 region has the DNA TGCGCCAGCAGCACCGGACAGGGGACTTCCTACGAGCAGTACTTC. This sequence encodes CASSTGQGTSYEQYF.

CDR3 sequence reads: CASSEGAGLPETQYF. The CDR3 DNA reads TGTGCCAGCAGTGAAGGGGCGGGGCTACCAGAGACCCAGTACTTC. The chain is built from TRBV2 and TRBJ2-5, with D tentatively TRBD2 (6 bases). CDR3 length: 15 residues. V dropped 1 base and J dropped 4 bases, with 13 bases sitting between them. Germline lookup yields CDR1 SNHLY and CDR2 FYNNEI.

The CDR3: CASSWTPQGTEQYF. The CDR3 nucleotides are TGTGCCAGCAGCTGGACCCCCCAGGGGACCGAGCAGTACTTC. The chain couples TRBV5-5 to TRBJ2-7, with D possibly TRBD1 on 6 matching bases. CDR1 SGHKS and CDR2 YYEKEE come from the germline V gene (reference sequence). V lost 3 bases and J 6 bases, leaving 16 bases between the germline ends. The CDR3 extends over 14 amino acids.

The CDR3, as DNA: TGTGCCAGCAGCCGACAGGGCAGCACCTACGAGCAGTACTTC. Its protein product is CASSRQGSTYEQYF. The chain is built from TRBV6-2 or TRBV6-3 and TRBJ2-7; 7 nucleotides line up with TRBD1. J lost 2 bases, V lost 6 bases, and 7 bases had no gene match. The CDR3 is made up of 14 amino acids. Germline V gives CDR1 MNHEY, CDR2 SVGEGT.

This chain joins TRBV4-1 and TRBJ2-7; 10 positions agree with TRBD2. Germline V gene lookup returns CDR1 MGHRA and CDR2 YSYEKL. The CDR3 has 17 amino acids. The trim removed 3 bases at V and 3 bases at J, leaving 11 bases unmatched. This chain's CDR3 is CASSQVISGGLLYEQYF. In nucleotides, the CDR3 is TGCGCCAGCAGCCAGGTAATTAGCGGGGGGCTACTCTACGAGCAGTACTTC.

The chain links TRBV12-5 to TRBJ1-3; TRBD1 matches 11 bases. Trimming removed 4 bases from V and 10 bases from J; junction bases left unmatched: 6. The V gene's germline CDR1 is LGHNT and CDR2 FRNRAP. The CDR3 extends over 14 amino acids. CDR3 residues: CASGYAGTGGTIYF. CDR3 bases: TGTGCTAGTGGTTATGCCGGGACAGGGGGGACCATATATTTT.

This chain connects TRBV7-9 to TRBJ2-1, with TRBD1 matching 7 bases. The CDR3 sequence is 14 residues long. Germline V lookup: CDR1 SEHNR, CDR2 FQNEAQ (reference sequence). The junction had 7 bases not matched to a gene; V was cut back by 4 bases and J by 7 bases. In DNA form, the CDR3 reads TGTGCCAGCAGCTCTCGACAGGGTAGGAATGAGCAGTTCTTC. Encoded protein: CASSSRQGRNEQFF.

The rearrangement joins TRBV10-3 to TRBJ1-2, with 8 nucleotides matching TRBD1. The V segment lost 6 bases and the J segment 6 bases; nucleotides outside the gene matches: 9. Per the germline V gene, CDR1 is ENHRY and CDR2 is SYGVKD. This CDR3 has 14 residues. CDR3 protein: CAIREGQGGDGYTF. CDR3 DNA sequence: TGTGCCATCAGGGAAGGACAGGGTGGCGATGGCTACACCTTC.

The chain uses TRBV4-2 and TRBJ1-6; D unclear. CDR1 is LGHNA, CDR2 YNFKEQ, per germline. CDR3 length equals 15 residues. V lost 0 bases to trimming and J lost 6 bases, with 9 bases between them. CDR3 loop: CASSQEQQSNSPLHF. CDR3 sequence (DNA): TGTGCCAGCAGCCAAGAACAGCAATCTAATTCACCCCTCCACTTT.

The CDR3 DNA is TGCAGCTTAGCGGGACAGGGGGCGTCTTGGCCCCAGCATTTT. This codes for CSLAGQGASWPQHF. J is TRBJ1-5 and V is TRBV29-1, with TRBD1 matching 12 bases. The CDR3 covers 14 residues. V lost 8 bases and J lost 9; bases outside the gene matches: 11. CDR1 is SQVTM and CDR2 is ANQGSEA in the germline V gene.

This chain uses TRBV27 with TRBJ2-3; 7 positions agree with TRBD1. The V gene's germline CDR1 is MNHEY and CDR2 SMNVEV (reference sequence). The CDR3 has 13 amino acids. Trimming cost V 5 bases and J 5 bases; bases outside gene matches: 4. CDR3 sequence reads: CASSTNRGDTQYF. The CDR3 DNA reads as TGTGCCAGCAGTACAAACAGGGGAGATACGCAGTATTTT.

V usage is TRBV9 and J usage is TRBJ1-3; no definite D call. The V gene's germline CDR1 is SGDLS and CDR2 YYNGEE. The ends were cut back, 3 bases at V and 4 bases at J, with 8 bases in the middle. The CDR3 sequence is 13 residues long. CDR3 region: CASSAVGGNTIYF. The DNA of the CDR3 is TGTGCCAGCAGCGCGGTCGGGGGAAACACCATATATTTT.

The V gene is TRBV10-2, the J gene TRBJ1-3, with D possibly matching TRBD1 (6 bases). CDR1 WSHSY and CDR2 SAAADI come from the germline V gene. V was cut by 5 bases and J by 8 bases, with 16 bases left in between. This CDR3 is 14 amino acids long. CDR3 amino acids: CASSRGGGLYTIYF. As DNA, the CDR3 is TGCGCCAGCAGTCGCGGGGGCGGGCTATACACCATATATTTT.

The chain links TRBV14 to TRBJ1-2; perhaps TRBD1 as D (5 bases). V lost 4 bases and J 5 bases, leaving 11 bases between the germline ends. The germline V gene encodes CDR1 SGHDN and CDR2 FVKESK. The CDR3 length is 13 residues. The CDR3, as DNA: TGTGCCAGCAGCCCAGGACACGGATATGGCTACACCTTC. Translating it yields CASSPGHGYGYTF.

The chain employs TRBV6-5 and TRBJ1-5, with D possibly being TRBD1 (6 bases). V lost 7 bases, J lost 3 bases, and 13 bases lay in between. CDR3 length: 14 residues. Germline-derived CDR1 and CDR2 are MNHEY and SVGAGI. CDR3 coding DNA: TGTGCCAGCATTAGGACAGAGGACAATCAGCCCCAGCATTTT. The encoded protein is CASIRTEDNQPQHF.

The rearrangement uses TRBV4-3 and TRBJ1-3; the D gene is possibly TRBD1 (5 bases). V lost 4 bases, J lost 1 base, and 11 bases lay in between. Per the germline V gene, CDR1 is LGHNA and CDR2 is YSLEER. The CDR3 totals 15 residues. In DNA form, the CDR3 reads TGCGCCAGCAGCCGGGTTCAGGGTTCTGGAAACACCATATATTTT. Translation gives CASSRVQGSGNTIYF.

The chain is built from TRBV7-9 and TRBJ2-7, with D unresolved. This CDR3 is 12 amino acids long. Germline loops: CDR1 SEHNR, CDR2 FQNEAQ (reference sequence). V shed 6 bases and J shed 3 bases, with 9 bases lying between them. The CDR3 sequence is CASSTTFYEQYF. The CDR3 DNA reads as TGTGCCAGCAGTACCACTTTCTACGAGCAGTACTTC.

The chain recombines TRBV18 with TRBJ2-1, with 10 positions matching TRBD2. After removal of 3 bases from V and 9 bases from J, the junction contained 11 bases not matched to a gene. CDR1 and CDR2 from the germline V gene are KGHSH and LQKENI. This CDR3 spans 16 amino acids. The DNA of the CDR3 is TGTGCCAGCTCACCGGGGTTTCAGCGGGAGGGCGGTGAGCAGTTCTTC. Its translation: CASSPGFQREGGEQFF.

The chain joins TRBV5-1 to TRBJ2-7; TRBD2 aligns across 9 bases. The CDR3 length is 18 residues. CDR1 SGHRS and CDR2 YFSETQ come from the germline V gene. Trimming cost V 0 bases and J 0 bases; bases outside gene matches: 10. CDR3 in DNA: TGCGCCAGCAGCTTGGCCCCCCTTGCGGGGGGGAGCTCCTACGAGCAGTACTTC. It encodes CASSLAPLAGGSSYEQYF.